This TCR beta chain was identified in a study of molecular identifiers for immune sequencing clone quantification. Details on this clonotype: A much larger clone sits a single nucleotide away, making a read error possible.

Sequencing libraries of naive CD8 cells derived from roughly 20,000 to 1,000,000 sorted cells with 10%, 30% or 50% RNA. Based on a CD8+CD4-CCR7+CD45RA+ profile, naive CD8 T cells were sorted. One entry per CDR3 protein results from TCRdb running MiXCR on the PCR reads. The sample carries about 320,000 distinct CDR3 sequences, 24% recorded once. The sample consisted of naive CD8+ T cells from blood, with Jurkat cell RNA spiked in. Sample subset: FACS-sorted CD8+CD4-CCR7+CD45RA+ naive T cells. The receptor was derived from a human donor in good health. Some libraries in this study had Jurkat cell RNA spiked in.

CDR3 loop: CASRLIAGTQETQYF. The CDR3 coding sequence is TGTGCCAGCCGCCTAATAGCGGGGACCCAAGAGACCCAGTACTTC. J is TRBJ2-5 and V is TRBV5-5; 8 nucleotides agree with TRBD2. The V and J ends lost 7 bases and 1 base, in that order; junction bases with no gene match: 9. CDR1 SGHKS and CDR2 YYEKEE come from the germline V gene (reference sequence). The CDR3 extends over 15 amino acids.